One T cell receptor beta chain is described in this entry. Antigen: not known. This sample was taken from a study of cytomegalovirus exposure and HLA in healthy donors. Study-level results: Sequencing likely caused a cluster of highly shared sequence variants.

This CDR3 contains 18 residues. With 0 bases clipped from V and 6 bases from J, the junction kept 8 bases outside the gene matches. Germline lookup yields CDR1 SGHRS and CDR2 YFSETQ. 60 Vbeta and 13 Jbeta primers were used in PCR. Using immunoSEQ multiplex PCR, the repertoire was profiled, and TCRdb retains in-frame clones only, with some absent. The top ten hold less than 2.5% of the sample, which has some 200,000 clones, around 80% seen once. Sample: PBMCs. The chain uses TRBV5-1 and TRBJ2-1; 14 positions agree with TRBD2. The clonotype originates from a woman in her fifties or sixties in good health and CMV-seronegative. CDR3 residues: CASSLVGTSGRWINEQFF. CDR3 DNA: TGCGCCAGCAGCTTGGTGGGGACTAGCGGGAGATGGATCAATGAGCAGTTCTTC.